This T cell receptor beta chain was sequenced for a study of identical twins' blood T cells. Note on this clonotype: A much larger clone lies one base from this, so it may be a read error.

Each TCR cDNA library carried sample-specific barcodes on both ends. TCRdb reanalysed the 5' RACE reads using MiXCR and keeps one entry per CDR3 protein. There are hundreds of thousands of distinct CDR3 sequences in the sample; about 28% occur only once, and about 6.1% lies in the top ten. CDR1 and CDR2 from the germline V gene are LGHDT and YNNKEL (reference sequence). The CDR3 is made up of 13 amino acids. This clonotype was sampled from a woman aged 18 to 55 in good health. What was sequenced was PBMCs. The chain joins TRBV3-1 to TRBJ2-3, with D maybe TRBD2 (6 bases). Here the CDR3 DNA reads TGTGCCAGCAGCCGGCGGGGCCCAGATACGCGGTATTTT. Protein product: CASSRRGPDTRYF.